The 29 T cell receptor beta chains in this list originate from one sample, sequenced in a study of blood T cell repertoires in COVID-19. Assay: immunoSEQ multiplex PCR; the TCRdb copy retains only in-frame clones and omits some. This table holds fewer than 500,000 clones, roughly 77% found once. The sample was peripheral blood. The source is a human donor with acute or convalescent COVID-19. The donor label of this sample is uncertain.

V gene TRBV10-3 combines with J gene TRBJ2-7; D may be TRBD1 (7 bases). The CDR3 length is 15 residues. CDR1 is ENHRY, CDR2 SYGVKD, per germline. V was cut by 2 bases and J by 1 base, with 12 bases left in between. The CDR3 DNA sequence: TGTGCCATCAGTGAGCGACCAGGGGGGTCCTACGAGCAGTACTTC. Protein: CAISERPGGSYEQYF.

The chain uses TRBV19 and TRBJ2-7, with TRBD2 identical over 15 bases. Trimming at V came to 4 bases and at J to 2 bases, leaving 3 bases not matched to a gene. CDR1 is LNHDA and CDR2 is SQIVND in the germline V gene (reference sequence). The CDR3 is made up of 16 amino acids. CDR3 loop: CASSKGLAGGPYEQYF. In DNA, the CDR3 is TGTGCCAGTAGTAAGGGACTAGCGGGAGGACCCTACGAGCAGTACTTC.

J is TRBJ1-3 and V is TRBV5-4; 7 nucleotides match TRBD1. The CDR3 runs 16 residues. Germline assignment: CDR1 SGHNT and CDR2 YYREEE (reference sequence). The V gene end was trimmed by 0 bases and the J gene end by 0 bases; junction bases not matched to a gene: 3. CDR3 in amino acids: CASSLGDSISGNTIYF. CDR3 coding DNA: TGTGCCAGCAGCTTGGGGGACAGTATCTCTGGAAACACCATATATTTT.

The V and J genes are TRBV7-8 and TRBJ1-5, with D maybe TRBD1 (5 bases). Germline V gene data show CDR1 as SGHVS and CDR2 as FQNEAQ. Trimming took off 1 base at V and 4 bases at J, with 11 bases between the two ends. This CDR3 spans 15 amino acids. CDR3 in DNA: TGTGCCAGCAGCTTAGTAGCGGGGGTTAATCAGCCCCAGCATTTT. This encodes CASSLVAGVNQPQHF.

Remarks on this clone: A junction boundary mismatches the germline segment, possibly from a read error. V usage is TRBV30 and J usage is TRBJ1-2; D remains unclear. This CDR3 is 13 amino acids long. Germline CDR1 and CDR2: GTSNPN and SVGIG (reference sequence). The CDR3, as DNA: TGTGCCTGGAGTGTGGTTAAAGGAGCGATTCACGACTTC. Its protein product is CAWSVVKGAIHDF.

This clone was detected once. This chain links TRBV7-2 with TRBJ2-3; TRBD2 agrees at 7 bases. V was clipped by 4 bases and J by 5 bases; unmatched bases: 9. The length of the CDR3 is 15 residues. The V gene's germline CDR1 is SGHTA and CDR2 FQGNSA. The CDR3 spells CASSSTRLAGDTQYF. CDR3 DNA: TGTGCCAGCAGCTCAACCCGACTAGCTGGAGATACGCAGTATTTT.

The chain couples TRBV5-1 to TRBJ2-6, with no clear D. Germline values: CDR1 SGHRS, CDR2 YFSETQ. This CDR3 has 14 residues. The V end was cut by 4 bases, the J end by 0 bases, with 5 bases between. CDR3 DNA sequence: TGCGCCAGCAGCGTGTACTCTGGGGCCAACGTCCTGACTTTC. Translating it yields CASSVYSGANVLTF.

This clone came up a few times. The chain uses TRBV5-6 and TRBJ1-4; D not certain. Trimming pared 6 bases from V and 8 bases from J, leaving 11 bases between. The germline V gene has CDR1 SGHDT and CDR2 YYEEEE. The CDR3 is made up of 12 amino acids. For the CDR3, the DNA is TGTGCCAGCACCTACGGGAAGGAAAAACTGTTTTTT. Its translation: CASTYGKEKLFF.

The chain carries TRBV7-9 and TRBJ2-7; possibly TRBD2 for D (6 bases). V was cut by 8 bases and J by 6 bases, with 17 bases left in between. The CDR3 is made up of 13 amino acids. CDR1 SEHNR and CDR2 FQNEAQ come from the germline V gene (reference sequence). As DNA, the CDR3 is TGTGCCAGCGCCGCAGCGGGTTTTGGCGAGCAGTACTTC. Its translation: CASAAAGFGEQYF.

This chain joins TRBV2 and TRBJ2-5; no firm D call. V was trimmed by 6 bases and J by 1 base, leaving 6 bases between them. The germline V gene has CDR1 SNHLY and CDR2 FYNNEI. The CDR3 length is 12 residues. The DNA of the CDR3 is TGTGCCAGCAGCCGGGTCCAAGAGACCCAGTACTTC. The encoded protein is CASSRVQETQYF.

This clone was detected a few times. The chain joins TRBV3-1 (or the pseudogene TRBV3-2) to TRBJ1-6; maybe TRBD1 (6 bases). Trimming stripped 1 base from V and 9 bases from J, with 10 bases between. The germline V gene encodes CDR1 LGHDT and CDR2 YNNKEL (reference sequence). This CDR3 is built from 14 residues. CDR3 amino acids: CASSQGYRASPLHF. Here the CDR3 DNA reads TGTGCCAGCAGCCAAGGATACAGGGCTTCACCCCTCCACTTT.

V is TRBV5-1 and J is TRBJ1-2; D is uncertain. Germline V gives CDR1 SGHRS, CDR2 YFSETQ. Deletions cut 3 bases from V and 7 bases from J, with 16 bases between. The CDR3 runs to 14 residues. The CDR3 region is CASSSRVEGTGYTF. CDR3 nucleotide sequence: TGCGCCAGCAGCTCGAGGGTAGAAGGAACTGGCTACACCTTC. Based on the CDR3 plus reference TRBV5-1 and TRBJ1-2, the full variable domain is KAGVTQTPRYLIKTRGQQVTLSCSPISGHRSVSWYQQTPGQGLQFLFEYFSETQRNKGNFPGRFSGRQFSNSRSEMNVSTLELGDSALYLCASSSRVEGTGYTFGSGTRLTVV.

V gene TRBV29-1 combines with J gene TRBJ2-7; 7 bases fit TRBD1. V was clipped by 4 bases and J by 7 bases; unmatched bases: 10. The CDR3 runs 13 residues. Per the germline V gene, CDR1 is SQVTM and CDR2 is ANQGSEA. The CDR3 region is CSVAAGGTSEQYF. As DNA, the CDR3 is TGCAGCGTTGCGGCAGGGGGAACTAGTGAGCAGTACTTC.

The chain couples TRBV4-2 to TRBJ1-3; D not certain. This CDR3 has 14 residues. Per the germline V gene, CDR1 is LGHNA and CDR2 is YNFKEQ. V was trimmed by 0 bases and J by 4 bases, leaving 7 bases between them. CDR3 region: CASSQDPQGNTIYF. CDR3 bases: TGTGCCAGCAGCCAAGATCCCCAAGGAAACACCATATATTTT.

The chain's CDR3 is CASSEVGWGTGAGNQPQHF. CDR3 nucleotides: TGTGCCAGCAGTGAAGTCGGATGGGGGACAGGGGCGGGCAATCAGCCCCAGCATTTT. The chain recombines TRBV6-1 with TRBJ1-5, with 10 nucleotides matching TRBD1. Germline CDR1 is MNHNS and CDR2 is SASEGT. The CDR3 is 19 amino acids. Losses at the gene ends were 1 base for V and 2 bases for J; bases not matched to a gene: 11.

This sequence joins TRBV4-1 and TRBJ1-5; unclear D gene. Germline V gene sequence: CDR1 MGHRA, CDR2 YSYEKL. CDR3 length equals 14 residues. V lost 3 bases to trimming and J lost 2 bases, with 8 bases between them. The CDR3, as DNA: TGCGCCAGCAGCCAGCCGGGTCGCAATCAGCCCCAGCATTTT. This sequence encodes CASSQPGRNQPQHF.

The gene calls are TRBV5-4 and TRBJ1-1, with D tentatively TRBD1 (5 bases). Trimming removed 0 bases from V and 1 base from J, with 10 bases in between. This CDR3 is 15 amino acids long. The germline CDR1 and CDR2 sequences are SGHNT and YYREEE (reference sequence). The CDR3 loop reads CASSLAGSRNTEAFF. The DNA for the CDR3 is TGTGCCAGCAGCTTGGCAGGGTCTAGGAACACTGAAGCTTTCTTT.

This clone appeared a few times. The gene calls are TRBV11-1 and TRBJ2-7, with D maybe TRBD1 (7 bases). The V end lost 1 base, the J end lost 3 bases, and 13 bases lay between the germline ends. This CDR3 is 15 amino acids long. Germline V gene data show CDR1 as SGHAT and CDR2 as FQDESV (reference sequence). This CDR3 reads CASSLESQGGYEQYF. In DNA form, the CDR3 reads TGTGCCAGCAGCTTAGAGTCCCAGGGGGGCTACGAGCAGTACTTC.

The rearrangement uses TRBV2 and TRBJ1-2; 7 bases line up with TRBD1. The CDR3 runs 19 residues. In germline, CDR1 is SNHLY, CDR2 FYNNEI. Losses at the gene ends were 3 bases for V and 2 bases for J; bases not matched to a gene: 18. CDR3 sequence (DNA): TGTGCCAGCAGTGACCCCAAAAGGAGCAGGGGGGATTCGAACTATGGCTACACCTTC. Translating it yields CASSDPKRSRGDSNYGYTF.

The chain carries TRBV10-2 and TRBJ1-2; TRBD1 is a possible D gene (6 bases). V was trimmed by 1 base and J by 4 bases, leaving 10 bases between them. CDR1 and CDR2 from the germline V gene are WSHSY and SAAADI. CDR3 length: 14 residues. The CDR3 DNA follows: TGCGCCAGCAGTGAGTTGGACAGCCCCTATGGCTACACCTTC. This encodes CASSELDSPYGYTF.

The V and J genes are TRBV9 and TRBJ1-1, with no clear D. CDR1 and CDR2 from the germline V gene are SGDLS and YYNGEE. Deletions cut 0 bases from V and 1 base from J, with 10 bases between. The length of the CDR3 is 15 residues. Here the CDR3 reads CASSVADGRNTEAFF. In DNA form, the CDR3 reads TGTGCCAGCAGCGTAGCGGACGGGAGGAACACTGAAGCTTTCTTT.

The gene calls are TRBV10-3 and TRBJ2-3; weak D call: TRBD1 (7 bases). This CDR3 is 14 amino acids long. The germline CDR1 and CDR2 sequences are ENHRY and SYGVKD. V was trimmed by 3 bases and J by 4 bases, leaving 11 bases between them. CDR3 nucleotide sequence: TGTGCCATCAGTGATCAGGGGGGTTCAGATACGCAGTATTTT. Amino acid sequence: CAISDQGGSDTQYF.

The chain uses TRBV6-5 and TRBJ1-5, with D maybe TRBD1 (6 bases). V was clipped by 4 bases and J by 4 bases, with 8 bases between them. Germline V lookup: CDR1 MNHEY, CDR2 SVGAGI. CDR3 length: 13 amino acids. The CDR3 region has the DNA TGTGCCAGCAGTTTCACAGGGAATCAGCCCCAGCATTTT. Translated, it gives CASSFTGNQPQHF.

The CDR3 DNA sequence: TGTGCCAGTAGTATGGAGAGCCGGGGGTCACCCCTCCACTTT. This encodes CASSMESRGSPLHF. The chain recombines TRBV19 with TRBJ1-6; a weak D match, TRBD1 (5 bases). Per germline, CDR1 LNHDA and CDR2 SQIVND (reference sequence). The V end lost 3 bases, the J end lost 10 bases, and 13 bases lay between the germline ends. The CDR3 has 14 residues.

The rearrangement uses TRBV3-1 (or the pseudogene TRBV3-2) and TRBJ1-6, with D maybe TRBD1 (5 bases). The CDR3 totals 15 residues. Trimming removed 3 bases at V and 7 bases at J, with 13 bases between. Germline CDR1 reads LGHDT; CDR2 reads YNNKEL (reference sequence). Here the CDR3 reads CASSQGSGWNSPLHF. In DNA, the CDR3 is TGTGCCAGCAGCCAGGGGTCAGGGTGGAATTCACCCCTCCACTTT.

The genes are TRBV7-9 and TRBJ2-1; D might be TRBD2 (7 bases). CDR3 length: 15 amino acids. Per germline, CDR1 SEHNR and CDR2 FQNEAQ (reference sequence). Deletions cut 2 bases from V and 4 bases from J, with 12 bases between. Here the CDR3 DNA reads TGTGCCAGCAGCTTATTGGGGGGGCGTTACAATGAGCAGTTCTTC. Protein: CASSLLGGRYNEQFF.

The rearrangement links TRBV12-3 or TRBV12-4 to TRBJ2-1; D uncertain. V gave up 6 bases and J gave up 8 bases, with 14 bases separating them. This CDR3 contains 13 residues. The CDR3 DNA follows: TGTGCCAGCAGACCCGCTATTGGTTATGAGCAGTTCTTC. Protein sequence: CASRPAIGYEQFF.

This chain uses TRBV7-9 with TRBJ1-4; D might be TRBD1 (5 bases). The CDR3 extends over 13 amino acids. Trimming stripped 2 bases from V and 12 bases from J, with 13 bases between. Per the germline V gene, CDR1 is SEHNR and CDR2 is FQNEAQ (reference sequence). CDR3 DNA sequence: TGTGCCAGCAGCTTACCTCACGGACACCAACTGTTTTTT. Translation: CASSLPHGHQLFF.

The chain recombines TRBV28 with TRBJ2-7; 10 nucleotides match TRBD1. J was trimmed by 4 bases and V by 5 bases; bases with no gene match: 8. The CDR3 contains 15 residues. Germline CDR1 reads MDHEN; CDR2 reads SYDVKM. CDR3 sequence reads: CASSGAGTGEYEQYF. CDR3 in DNA: TGTGCCAGCAGTGGAGCCGGGACAGGGGAGTACGAGCAGTACTTC.